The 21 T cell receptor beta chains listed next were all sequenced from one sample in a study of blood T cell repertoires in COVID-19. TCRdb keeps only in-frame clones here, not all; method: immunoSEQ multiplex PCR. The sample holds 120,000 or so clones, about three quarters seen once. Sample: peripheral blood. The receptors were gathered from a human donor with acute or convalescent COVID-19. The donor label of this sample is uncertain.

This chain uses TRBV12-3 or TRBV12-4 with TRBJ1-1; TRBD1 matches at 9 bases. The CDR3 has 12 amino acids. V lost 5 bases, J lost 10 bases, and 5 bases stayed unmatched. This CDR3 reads CASSRQGVGAFF. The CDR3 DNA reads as TGTGCCAGCAGTCGACAGGGGGTCGGAGCTTTCTTT.

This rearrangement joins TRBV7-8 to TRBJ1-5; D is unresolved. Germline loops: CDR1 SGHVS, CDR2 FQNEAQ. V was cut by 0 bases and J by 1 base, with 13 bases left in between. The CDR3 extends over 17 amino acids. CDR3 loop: CASSLAEAGRSNQPQHF. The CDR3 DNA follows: TGTGCCAGCAGCTTAGCCGAAGCTGGCAGGAGCAATCAGCCCCAGCATTTT.

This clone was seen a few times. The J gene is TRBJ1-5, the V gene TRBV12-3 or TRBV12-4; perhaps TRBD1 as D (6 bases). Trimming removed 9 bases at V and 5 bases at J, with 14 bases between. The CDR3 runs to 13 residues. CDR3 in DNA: TGTGCCAGTATACAGGGTTGGGATCAGCCCCAGCATTTT. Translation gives CASIQGWDQPQHF.

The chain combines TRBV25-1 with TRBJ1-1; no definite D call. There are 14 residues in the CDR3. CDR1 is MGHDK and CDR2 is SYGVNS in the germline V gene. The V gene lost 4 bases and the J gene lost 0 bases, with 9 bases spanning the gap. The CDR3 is CASSVGRMNTEAFF. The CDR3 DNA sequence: TGTGCCAGCAGTGTAGGGAGGATGAACACTGAAGCTTTCTTT.

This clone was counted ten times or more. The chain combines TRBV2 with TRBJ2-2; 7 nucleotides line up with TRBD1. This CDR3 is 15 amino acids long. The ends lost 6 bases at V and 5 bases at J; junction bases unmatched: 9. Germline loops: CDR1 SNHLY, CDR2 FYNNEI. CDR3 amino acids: CASRETGTITGELFF. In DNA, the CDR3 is TGTGCCAGCAGGGAGACAGGGACGATAACCGGGGAGCTGTTTTTT.

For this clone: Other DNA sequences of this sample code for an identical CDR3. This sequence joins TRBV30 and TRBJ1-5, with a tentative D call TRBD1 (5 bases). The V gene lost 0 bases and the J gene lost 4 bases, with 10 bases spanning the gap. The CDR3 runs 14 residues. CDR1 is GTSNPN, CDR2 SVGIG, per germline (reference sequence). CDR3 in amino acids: CAWSVGQGNQPQHF. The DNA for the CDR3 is TGTGCCTGGAGTGTCGGGCAGGGTAATCAGCCCCAGCATTTT.

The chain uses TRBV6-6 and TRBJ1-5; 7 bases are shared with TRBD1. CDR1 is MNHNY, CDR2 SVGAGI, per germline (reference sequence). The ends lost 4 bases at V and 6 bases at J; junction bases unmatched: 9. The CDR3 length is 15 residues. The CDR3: CASSSPTGVGQPQHF. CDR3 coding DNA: TGTGCCAGCAGTTCGCCAACAGGGGTCGGTCAGCCCCAGCATTTT.

The CDR3 nucleotides are TGCGCCAGCAGCTTGGCTCCGGGTCAGCCCCAGCATTTT. Amino acids: CASSLAPGQPQHF. The V gene is TRBV5-1, the J gene TRBJ1-5; D remains unclear. CDR1 and CDR2 (germline): SGHRS, YFSETQ. The CDR3 runs to 13 residues. Trimming removed 0 bases at V and 6 bases at J, with 7 bases between.

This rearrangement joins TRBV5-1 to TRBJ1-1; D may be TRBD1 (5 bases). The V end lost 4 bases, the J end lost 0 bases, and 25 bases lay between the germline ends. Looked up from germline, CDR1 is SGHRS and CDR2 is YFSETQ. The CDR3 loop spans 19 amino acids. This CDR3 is CASSPRVNLGKGMNTEAFF. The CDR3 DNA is TGCGCCAGCAGCCCCCGGGTGAACCTAGGGAAGGGGATGAACACTGAAGCTTTCTTT.

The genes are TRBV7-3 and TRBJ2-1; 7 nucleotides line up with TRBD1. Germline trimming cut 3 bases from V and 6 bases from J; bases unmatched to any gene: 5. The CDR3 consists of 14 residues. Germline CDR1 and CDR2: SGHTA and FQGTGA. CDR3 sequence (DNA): TGTGCCAGCAGCTTTACGGGACAGACCAATGAGCAGTTCTTC. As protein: CASSFTGQTNEQFF.

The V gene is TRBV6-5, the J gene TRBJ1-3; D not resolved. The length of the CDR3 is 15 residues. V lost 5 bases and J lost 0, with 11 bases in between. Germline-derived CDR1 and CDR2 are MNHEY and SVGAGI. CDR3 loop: CASSRSEDSGNTIYF. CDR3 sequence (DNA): TGTGCCAGCAGTCGCTCTGAGGACTCTGGAAACACCATATATTTT.

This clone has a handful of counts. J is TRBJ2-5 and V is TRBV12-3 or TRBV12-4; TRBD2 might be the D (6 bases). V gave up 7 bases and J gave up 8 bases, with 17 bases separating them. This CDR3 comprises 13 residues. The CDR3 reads CASKSPSAVTQYF. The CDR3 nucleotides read TGTGCCAGCAAATCGCCTAGCGCGGTAACCCAGTACTTC.

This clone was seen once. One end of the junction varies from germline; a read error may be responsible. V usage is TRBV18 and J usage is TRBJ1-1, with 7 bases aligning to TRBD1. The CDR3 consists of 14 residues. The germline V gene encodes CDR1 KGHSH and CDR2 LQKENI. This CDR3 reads CASSGDSQNSEAFF. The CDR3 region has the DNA TGTGCCAGCTCAGGGGACAGTCAGAACTCTGAAGCTTTCTTT.

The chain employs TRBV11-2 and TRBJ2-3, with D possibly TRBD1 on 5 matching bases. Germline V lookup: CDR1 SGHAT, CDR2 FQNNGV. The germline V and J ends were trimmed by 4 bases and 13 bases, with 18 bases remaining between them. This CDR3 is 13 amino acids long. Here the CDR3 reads CASSSSRGGIEYF. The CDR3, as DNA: TGTGCCAGCAGCTCCTCAAGGGGTGGGATCGAGTATTTT. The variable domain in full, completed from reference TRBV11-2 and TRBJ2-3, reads EAGVAQSPRYKIIEKRQSVAFWCNPISGHATLYWYQQILGQGPKLLIQFQNNGVVDDSQLPKDRFSAERLKGVDSTLKIQPAKLEDSAVYLCASSSSRGGIEYFGPGTRLTVL.

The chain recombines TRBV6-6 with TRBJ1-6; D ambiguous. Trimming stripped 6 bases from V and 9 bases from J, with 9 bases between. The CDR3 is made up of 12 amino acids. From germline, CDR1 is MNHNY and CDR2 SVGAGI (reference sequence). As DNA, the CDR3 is TGTGCCAGCAGGGCACAAAGTTCACCCCTCCACTTT. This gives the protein CASRAQSSPLHF.

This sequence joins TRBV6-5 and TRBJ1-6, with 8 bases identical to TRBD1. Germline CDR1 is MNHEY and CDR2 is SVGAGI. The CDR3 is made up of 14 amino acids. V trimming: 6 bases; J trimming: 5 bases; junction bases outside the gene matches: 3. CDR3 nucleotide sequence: TGTGCCAGCAGGACGGGACAGGATAATTCACCCCTCCACTTT. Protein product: CASRTGQDNSPLHF.

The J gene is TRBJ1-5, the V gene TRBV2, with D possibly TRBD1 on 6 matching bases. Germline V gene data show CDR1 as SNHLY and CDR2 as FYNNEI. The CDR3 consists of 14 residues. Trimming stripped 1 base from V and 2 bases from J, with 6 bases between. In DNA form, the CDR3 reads TGTGCCAGCAGTGAAGACAGGGGCAATCAGCCCCAGCATTTT. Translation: CASSEDRGNQPQHF.

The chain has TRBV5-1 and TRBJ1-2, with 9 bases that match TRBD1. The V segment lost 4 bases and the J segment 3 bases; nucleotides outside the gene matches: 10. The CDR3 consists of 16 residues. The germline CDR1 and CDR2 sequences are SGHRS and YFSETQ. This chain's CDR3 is CASSEFPQGADYGYTF. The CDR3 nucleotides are TGCGCCAGCAGCGAGTTCCCACAGGGGGCGGACTATGGCTACACCTTC.

The CDR3, as DNA: TGTGCCAGCAGCTTGGCCAGGGGGTATCAGCCCCAGCATTTT. Translation gives CASSLARGYQPQHF. The V call is TRBV5-6, the J call TRBJ1-5, with 7 bases lining up with TRBD1. After removal of 0 bases from V and 5 bases from J, the junction contained 2 bases not matched to a gene. Germline lookup yields CDR1 SGHDT and CDR2 YYEEEE. CDR3 length: 14 amino acids.

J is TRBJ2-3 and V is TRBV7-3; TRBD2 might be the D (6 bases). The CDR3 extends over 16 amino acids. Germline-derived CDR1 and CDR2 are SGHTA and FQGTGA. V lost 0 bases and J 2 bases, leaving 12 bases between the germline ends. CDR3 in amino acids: CASSLTGGAYTDTQYF. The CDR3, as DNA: TGTGCCAGCAGCTTAACGGGGGGTGCGTACACAGATACGCAGTATTTT.

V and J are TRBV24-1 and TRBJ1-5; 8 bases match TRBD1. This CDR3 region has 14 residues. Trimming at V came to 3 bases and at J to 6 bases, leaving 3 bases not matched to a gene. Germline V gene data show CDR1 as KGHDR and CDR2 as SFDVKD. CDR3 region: CATSDGTGGQPQHF. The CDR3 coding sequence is TGTGCCACCAGTGATGGTACAGGGGGTCAGCCCCAGCATTTT.